This TCR beta chain appears in the sequencing data of a study of naive and memory T cell subsets. Two oligonucleotides, mixed equimolar, formed the beta constant-region primer covering TRBC1 and TRBC2. A 12-nucleotide UMI and the SP2 primer were added to the cDNA 3' end by oligonucleotide ligation. One entry per CDR3 protein results from TCRdb running MiXCR on the UMI-ligation and nested PCR reads. The repertoire holds approximately 89,000 distinct CDR3 sequences, with roughly 7% as singletons. V was cut by 6 bases and J by 6 bases, with 12 bases left in between. The CDR3 has 13 residues. This clonotype was recorded at least ten times. Its antigen is not identified. Study findings and constraints: Each distinct alpha or beta sequence counts as one clonotype.

The sequence was collected from a human donor in good health. The chain combines TRBV12-3 or TRBV12-4 with TRBJ2-1, with D possibly TRBD1 on 5 matching bases. Specimen: central memory CD4+ T cells from blood. CDR3 protein: CASSPVGRNEQFF. CDR3 in DNA: TGTGCCAGCAGCCCGGTGGGGCGCAATGAGCAGTTCTTC.